This passage covers 30 T cell receptor beta chains from one sample sequenced in a study of human T cells and chemical hapten exposure. TCRdb ran MiXCR on the RACE reads and lists one entry per CDR3 protein. The table lists about 120,000 distinct CDR3 sequences, roughly an eighth of them singletons. As to time point: patch test 1, 2 weeks after DPC sensitization. Specified treatment: therapeutic diphenylcyclopropenone sensitization with weekly scalp DPC. Source: whole blood, taken in connection with sensitization to the hapten diphenylcyclopropenone (DPC). These receptors originate from a man younger than 35 with alopecia areata. Some clones in this sample may be carry-over from other donors' samples.

This clonotype occurred many times. The chain employs TRBV29-1 and TRBJ2-3; D unresolved. Per the germline V gene, CDR1 is SQVTM and CDR2 is ANQGSEA. The CDR3 consists of 12 residues. Deletions cut 4 bases from V and 2 bases from J, with 7 bases between. The CDR3 coding sequence is TGCAGCGTTGCGGAATTCACAGATACGCAGTATTTT. Translation: CSVAEFTDTQYF.

The rearrangement uses TRBV6-1 and TRBJ1-2; D gene uncertain. Looked up from germline, CDR1 is MNHNS and CDR2 is SASEGT. CDR3 size: 15 residues. Trimming took off 0 bases at V and 4 bases at J, with 12 bases between the two ends. The CDR3 is CASSEAWGVGYGYTF. The CDR3 DNA is TGTGCCAGCAGTGAAGCTTGGGGAGTTGGCTATGGCTACACCTTC.

This clonotype has more than one count but fewer than ten. The chain couples TRBV3-1 to TRBJ2-2; D is tentatively TRBD1 or TRBD2 (5 bases each). Per the germline V gene, CDR1 is LGHDT and CDR2 is YNNKEL (reference sequence). The CDR3 spans 17 residues. Trimming removed 1 base from V and 1 base from J, with 13 bases in between. The CDR3 DNA reads as TGTGCCAGCAGCCAAGCGGGGAAGGGACGGAACACCGGGGAGCTGTTTTTT. This sequence encodes CASSQAGKGRNTGELFF.

The V and J genes are TRBV7-2 and TRBJ1-2; 7 bases map to TRBD1. Germline V gene sequence: CDR1 SGHTA, CDR2 FQGNSA. The trim removed 0 bases at V and 2 bases at J, leaving 3 bases unmatched. The CDR3 is 15 amino acids. CDR3 sequence: CASSLAGTVNYGYTF. CDR3 nucleotides: TGTGCCAGCAGCTTAGCCGGGACAGTCAACTATGGCTACACCTTC.

CDR3 nucleotides: TGTGCCAGCAGCCGCGGGGGCCCAGGTTACGAGCAGTACTTC. This codes for CASSRGGPGYEQYF. The chain carries TRBV9 and TRBJ2-7, with D possibly matching TRBD2 (7 bases). The germline V and J ends were trimmed by 4 bases and 4 bases, with 15 bases remaining between them. The CDR3 runs 14 residues. Germline loops: CDR1 SGDLS, CDR2 YYNGEE.

V and J are TRBV12-5 and TRBJ1-5, with D possibly matching TRBD1 (6 bases). The CDR3 sequence is 14 residues long. Trimming took off 7 bases at V and 5 bases at J, with 15 bases between the two ends. CDR1 is LGHNT and CDR2 is FRNRAP in the germline V gene. CDR3 in amino acids: CASAWQGTDQPQHF. The CDR3 bases are TGTGCTAGTGCCTGGCAGGGGACCGATCAGCCCCAGCATTTT.

The chain has TRBV7-9 and TRBJ1-1; D possibly corresponds to TRBD1 (5 bases). The CDR3 has 15 residues. Germline V lookup: CDR1 SEHNR, CDR2 FQNEAQ (reference sequence). V lost 5 bases, J lost 4 bases, and 17 bases lay in between. CDR3 in amino acids: CASSPPRGSGTEAFF. The CDR3, as DNA: TGTGCCAGCAGCCCACCGCGGGGGAGTGGCACTGAAGCTTTCTTT.

This clonotype was detected only a few times. V is TRBV12-3 or TRBV12-4 and J is TRBJ1-5; TRBD1 matches 10 bases. The junction had 7 bases not matched to a gene; V was cut back by 4 bases and J by 4 bases. CDR3 length equals 16 residues. In DNA form, the CDR3 reads TGTGCCAGCAGTTCCCGGGACAGGGGCCGTAATCAGCCCCAGCATTTT. It is translated as CASSSRDRGRNQPQHF.

The chain couples TRBV18 to TRBJ2-5; D may be TRBD1 (5 bases). V was trimmed by 5 bases and J by 0 bases, leaving 13 bases between them. Germline CDR1 reads KGHSH; CDR2 reads LQKENI. This CDR3 is 15 amino acids long. The CDR3 protein is CASSEQAMYQETQYF. The CDR3 DNA is TGTGCCAGCTCAGAACAGGCGATGTACCAAGAGACCCAGTACTTC. Filled out from reference TRBV18 and TRBJ2-5, the complete variable domain reads NAGVMQNPRHLVRRRGQEARLRCSPMKGHSHVYWYRQLPEEGLKFMVYLQKENIIDESGMPKERFSAEFPKEGPSILRIQQVVRGDSAAYFCASSEQAMYQETQYFGPGTRLLVL.

The chain links TRBV3-2 to TRBJ2-5. TRBV3-2 is a recognized pseudogene. The CDR3 has 11 residues. The CDR3 DNA reads TGTGCCAGCAGCCAAATCGGGACCCAGTACTTC. This gives the protein CASSQIGTQYF.

V usage is TRBV11-2 and J usage is TRBJ1-5, with a possible D match to TRBD1 (6 bases). Germline V gene data show CDR1 as SGHAT and CDR2 as FQNNGV. This CDR3 contains 13 residues. Trimming pared 5 bases from V and 5 bases from J, leaving 10 bases between. The CDR3 reads CASSRTEYQPQHF. The CDR3, as DNA: TGTGCCAGCAGCCGGACAGAATATCAGCCCCAGCATTTT.

In its sample, this clonotype was seen many times. CDR3 amino acids: CASAIDQPQHF. DNA for the CDR3: TGTGCCAGCGCCATAGATCAGCCCCAGCATTTT. The chain combines TRBV12-3 or TRBV12-4 with TRBJ1-5; D gene unclear. The CDR3 loop spans 11 amino acids. The V end was cut by 8 bases, the J end by 5 bases, with 7 bases between.

This clonotype was found many times. V usage is TRBV6-6 and J usage is TRBJ1-6; the match to TRBD1 covers 9 bases. V lost 6 bases, J lost 10 bases, and 10 bases stayed unmatched. CDR1 and CDR2 from the germline V gene are MNHNY and SVGAGI (reference sequence). The CDR3 contains 15 residues. CDR3 loop: CASRHRGTGFSPLHF. CDR3 bases: TGTGCCAGCAGACACAGGGGGACAGGGTTCTCACCCCTCCACTTT.

The chain uses TRBV28 and TRBJ2-5, with a possible D match to TRBD2 (5 bases). V dropped 4 bases and J dropped 2 bases, with 8 bases sitting between them. CDR1 and CDR2 from the germline V gene are MDHEN and SYDVKM. There are 13 residues in the CDR3. CDR3 bases: TGTGCCAGCAGTTCAACGGGGCAAGAGACCCAGTACTTC. The encoded protein is CASSSTGQETQYF.

This clonotype occurred a few times. The rearrangement uses TRBV7-3 and TRBJ1-2; TRBD1 aligns across 10 bases. This CDR3 has 17 amino acids. V lost 4 bases, J lost 4 bases, and 12 bases stayed unmatched. Germline V gene data show CDR1 as SGHTA and CDR2 as FQGTGA. Here the CDR3 reads CASSSYGTGAQSYGYTF. CDR3 nucleotide sequence: TGTGCCAGCAGCTCCTACGGGACAGGGGCCCAGAGCTATGGCTACACCTTC.

This clonotype was detected a few times. The chain carries TRBV12-3 or TRBV12-4 and TRBJ1-1; D possibly corresponds to TRBD1 (6 bases). The ends were cut back, 3 bases at V and 3 bases at J, with 11 bases in the middle. This CDR3 spans 14 amino acids. DNA of the CDR3: TGTGCCAGCAGTTTGGCAGGGGCCTACACTGAAGCTTTCTTT. Residues: CASSLAGAYTEAFF.

This clonotype was seen more than once but under ten times. The chain employs TRBV20-1 and TRBJ1-1; the D gene is possibly TRBD1 (6 bases). The V end lost 3 bases, the J end lost 6 bases, and 20 bases lay between the germline ends. CDR1 DFQATT and CDR2 SNEGSKA come from the germline V gene (reference sequence). This CDR3 is 15 amino acids long. The CDR3 sequence is CSARAGGKLESEAFF. For the CDR3, the DNA is TGCAGTGCTAGGGCCGGGGGCAAGTTGGAGTCTGAAGCTTTCTTT.

The V call is TRBV10-3, the J call TRBJ2-2; 11 bases line up with TRBD2. V trimming: 5 bases; J trimming: 2 bases; junction bases outside the gene matches: 4. The germline V gene has CDR1 ENHRY and CDR2 SYGVKD. The CDR3 is made up of 16 amino acids. CDR3 in amino acids: CAISPTSGENTGELFF. The CDR3 DNA follows: TGTGCCATCAGTCCGACTAGCGGGGAAAACACCGGGGAGCTGTTTTTT.

In DNA form, the CDR3 reads TGTGCCAGCAGCGTAACAACAGGCGGGGAGCTGTTTTTT. The encoded protein is CASSVTTGGELFF. The chain links TRBV9 to TRBJ2-2; possibly TRBD1 for D (5 bases). The CDR3 is 13 amino acids. Trimming cost V 1 base and J 7 bases, with 8 bases left between them. Germline values: CDR1 SGDLS, CDR2 YYNGEE.

V is TRBV7-2 and J is TRBJ1-1; D not certain. This CDR3 is built from 13 residues. V was clipped by 0 bases and J by 5 bases, with 7 bases between them. The germline V gene has CDR1 SGHTA and CDR2 FQGNSA. CDR3 sequence reads: CASSLAARTEAFF. The CDR3 nucleotides read TGTGCCAGCAGCTTAGCTGCGAGGACTGAAGCTTTCTTT.

This clonotype was counted between two and nine times. CDR3 residues: CASSLPGPPYTRQFF. For the CDR3, the DNA is TGTGCCAGCAGTTTACCAGGGCCCCCGTATACCAGGCAGTTCTTC. The chain couples TRBV12-3 or TRBV12-4 to TRBJ2-1, with D tentatively TRBD1 (5 bases). There are 15 residues in the CDR3. Trimming left V 2 bases short and J 12 bases short, with 20 bases between.

J is TRBJ2-1 and V is TRBV7-2, with a weak D call TRBD2 (7 bases). Germline V gene data show CDR1 as SGHTA and CDR2 as FQGNSA. This CDR3 region has 16 residues. Trimming took off 2 bases at V and 7 bases at J, with 18 bases between the two ends. The chain's CDR3 is CASSLRPLRGQNEQFF. CDR3 DNA sequence: TGTGCCAGCAGCTTACGCCCCCTGCGGGGGCAGAATGAGCAGTTCTTC.

V is TRBV6-2 or TRBV6-3 and J is TRBJ2-5, with D perhaps TRBD2 (5 bases). The CDR3 totals 14 residues. Looked up from germline, CDR1 is MNHEY and CDR2 is SVGEGT. The V end lost 10 bases, the J end lost 2 bases, and 17 bases lay between the germline ends. The CDR3 loop reads CATLLRAYQETQYF. The CDR3 DNA reads as TGTGCCACCCTTCTGCGGGCTTATCAAGAGACCCAGTACTTC.

This clonotype appeared a few times. This chain uses TRBV4-3 with TRBJ2-2, with a weak D call TRBD1 (6 bases). The germline V gene has CDR1 LGHNA and CDR2 YSLEER. The CDR3 length is 16 residues. Deletions cut 0 bases from V and 5 bases from J, with 13 bases between. The CDR3 loop reads CASSQDRGKGTGELFF. CDR3 bases: TGCGCCAGCAGCCAAGATAGGGGGAAAGGGACCGGGGAGCTGTTTTTT.

This clonotype has a count of ten or more. The chain uses TRBV7-9 and TRBJ1-2; 7 positions match TRBD1. In germline, CDR1 is SEHNR, CDR2 FQNEAQ (reference sequence). This CDR3 is built from 17 residues. Trimming at V came to 4 bases and at J to 4 bases, leaving 15 bases not matched to a gene. The CDR3 DNA follows: TGTGCCAGCAGCTCACCGGGACAGTCAATTAGGGGCTATGGCTACACCTTC. Its protein product is CASSSPGQSIRGYGYTF.

This clonotype appeared many times. CDR3 residues: CASSHGARSQAETQYF. DNA of the CDR3: TGCGCCAGCAGCCACGGTGCCCGCTCCCAAGCAGAGACCCAGTACTTC. V usage is TRBV4-3 and J usage is TRBJ2-5; no clear D. V was pared by 3 bases and J by 4 bases, with 18 bases between. The CDR3 extends over 16 amino acids. In germline, CDR1 is LGHNA, CDR2 YSLEER.

This clonotype has more than one count but fewer than ten. The chain is built from TRBV10-3 and TRBJ2-7; the D gene is possibly TRBD2 (6 bases). Germline V gives CDR1 ENHRY, CDR2 SYGVKD. This CDR3 has 13 residues. Trimming took off 7 bases at V and 7 bases at J, with 17 bases between the two ends. For the CDR3, the DNA is TGTGCCATCACCGGAGGGGCAGGCCGAGAGCAGTACTTC. It codes for CAITGGAGREQYF.

This clonotype was counted between two and nine times. The rearrangement links TRBV7-8 to TRBJ2-6; D is ambiguous. The CDR3 spans 19 residues. Germline lookup yields CDR1 SGHVS and CDR2 FQNEAQ. V lost 1 base and J lost 1, with 17 bases in between. The CDR3: CASSLVPVTVRSGANVLTF. DNA for the CDR3: TGTGCCAGCAGCTTAGTCCCCGTAACAGTTAGATCTGGGGCCAACGTCCTGACTTTC.

This clonotype was seen at least ten times. J is TRBJ2-3 and V is TRBV11-2; weak D call: TRBD1 (5 bases). Trimming removed 3 bases from V and 9 bases from J, with 7 bases in between. Germline V gene data show CDR1 as SGHAT and CDR2 as FQNNGV. CDR3 length: 11 residues. In DNA form, the CDR3 reads TGTGCCAGCAGCTTGTCAGGGACGCAGTATTTT. Encoded protein: CASSLSGTQYF.

This chain links TRBV11-2 with TRBJ2-3, with 7 bases that match TRBD1. With 5 bases clipped from V and 0 bases from J, the junction kept 11 bases outside the gene matches. The CDR3 loop spans 17 amino acids. The germline V gene encodes CDR1 SGHAT and CDR2 FQNNGV. In nucleotides, the CDR3 is TGTGCCAGCAGCCCAGTCGACGGGACAGAGAGCACAGATACGCAGTATTTT. Amino acid sequence: CASSPVDGTESTDTQYF.